This T cell receptor beta chain comes out of a study of shared clonotypes between healthy human individuals. Study-wide results and caveats: What rarefaction showed was incomplete sorted-subset sequencing despite large depth. Sampling included only blood; tissue repertoires likely differ.

Across several immunoSEQ plates, the genomic DNA of each subset was split evenly. Profiling relied on immunoSEQ multiplex PCR, and the TCRdb table lists in-frame clones only, not all of them. Of over 1.5 million clones in the sample, approximately 98% were seen once. With 5 bases removed from V and 4 bases from J, the gap between germline ends came to 15 bases. The germline gives CDR1 MNHNY, CDR2 SVGAGI (reference sequence). The CDR3 loop spans 15 amino acids. On this clone: Its cognate antigen is unknown.

Memory CD4+ cells were the fraction left after CD45RA+ naive selection. Sequencing was done on a sample of naive CD4+ T cells sorted from blood. This sample's subset: CD45RA+ positively selected. The TCR sequence derives from a man aged 25 to 45 in good health. The rearrangement links TRBV6-6 to TRBJ1-5, with D maybe TRBD1 (6 bases). Here the CDR3 reads CASSTSTGFNQPQHF. The CDR3, as DNA: TGTGCCAGCAGTACATCGACAGGCTTTAATCAGCCCCAGCATTTT.